Below are 27 T cell receptor beta chains sequenced from a single sample in a study of CD8+ T cells in alopecia areata. RNA extraction and reverse transcription yielded cDNA as sequencing template. Assay used: immunoSEQ multiplex PCR; TCRdb lists only in-frame clones, some missing. The sample records 150,000 to 200,000 clones, 55% being singletons. Sequencing was carried out using CD4+ T cells sorted from blood. Receptors were obtained from a human donor in good health.

The V call is TRBV5-5, the J call TRBJ2-7, with 8 nucleotides matching TRBD2. Germline trimming cut 0 bases from V and 2 bases from J; bases unmatched to any gene: 4. The CDR3 length is 15 residues. Germline V gene data show CDR1 as SGHKS and CDR2 as YYEKEE (reference sequence). In DNA form, the CDR3 reads TGTGCCAGCAGCTTGGTCCCGGGACTAGCCTACGAGCAGTACTTC. It is translated as CASSLVPGLAYEQYF.

The rearrangement uses TRBV4-2 and TRBJ1-1; D call uncertain. Deletions cut 1 base from V and 6 bases from J, with 9 bases between. The CDR3 covers 13 residues. Germline CDR1 reads LGHNA; CDR2 reads YNFKEQ. Written as DNA, the CDR3 is TGTGCCAGCAGCCAAGTCTCGGAGGCTGAAGCTTTCTTT. Translated, it gives CASSQVSEAEAFF.

The gene calls are TRBV29-1 and TRBJ1-2, with D possibly TRBD1 on 6 matching bases. Trimming took off 3 bases at V and 1 base at J, with 12 bases between the two ends. The CDR3 runs to 14 residues. Germline lookup yields CDR1 SQVTM and CDR2 ANQGSEA. CDR3 sequence reads: CSVDRQAHNYGYTF. In nucleotides, the CDR3 is TGCAGCGTTGACCGACAGGCCCATAACTATGGCTACACCTTC.

This clone came up a few times. The rearrangement links TRBV10-3 to TRBJ2-7; D not certain. Per the germline V gene, CDR1 is ENHRY and CDR2 is SYGVKD. Trimming removed 5 bases from V and 2 bases from J, with 16 bases in between. This CDR3 comprises 15 residues. CDR3 residues: CAISPVAHNTYEQYF. The CDR3, as DNA: TGTGCCATCAGTCCCGTCGCCCACAATACCTACGAGCAGTACTTC.

The genes are TRBV29-1 and TRBJ2-7; no firm D call. The length of the CDR3 is 12 residues. Trimming shortened V by 2 bases and J by 1 base, and 6 bases separated the two germline ends. Germline-derived CDR1 and CDR2 are SQVTM and ANQGSEA. This CDR3 is CSVEISSYEQYF. CDR3 DNA sequence: TGCAGCGTTGAAATCTCTTCCTACGAGCAGTACTTC.

The CDR3 bases are TGCGCCAGCAGCCCATCGGGGGGCGGGAGAGGGCGTTGGAATGAGCAGTTCTTC. Protein product: CASSPSGGGRGRWNEQFF. The V and J genes are TRBV4-1 and TRBJ2-1; D perhaps matches TRBD2 (7 bases). Germline V gives CDR1 MGHRA, CDR2 YSYEKL. This CDR3 is built from 18 residues. Trimming took 4 bases from V and 7 from J, leaving 26 bases between them.

Only one count was recorded for this clone. The CDR3 here is CASGQGARDTQYF. CDR3 sequence (DNA): TGCGCCAGCGGACAGGGAGCACGAGATACGCAGTATTTT. The genes are TRBV5-1 and TRBJ2-3, with 8 bases lining up with TRBD1. V shed 7 bases, J shed 5 bases, and the junction held 6 bases outside the gene matches. Germline V gene lookup returns CDR1 SGHRS and CDR2 YFSETQ. The CDR3 spans 13 residues.

The rearrangement uses TRBV29-1 and TRBJ1-2; D is possibly TRBD1 (5 bases). Germline CDR1 is SQVTM and CDR2 is ANQGSEA. CDR3 length: 12 amino acids. V dropped 8 bases and J dropped 0 bases, with 10 bases sitting between them. CDR3 bases: TGCAGCTCGACGGACACTAACTATGGCTACACCTTC. Its translation is CSSTDTNYGYTF.

The chain carries TRBV18 and TRBJ2-5; D is undetermined. Germline assignment: CDR1 KGHSH and CDR2 LQKENI. Trimming took 0 bases from V and 4 from J, leaving 6 bases between them. The CDR3 spans 13 residues. CDR3 sequence: CASSPPMGETQYF. CDR3 bases: TGTGCCAGCTCACCACCGATGGGAGAGACCCAGTACTTC.

The chain carries TRBV2 and TRBJ1-1; 9 bases map to TRBD1. J gave up 0 bases and V 7 bases, and 3 bases lay outside the gene matches. This CDR3 spans 14 amino acids. Per the germline V gene, CDR1 is SNHLY and CDR2 is FYNNEI. The CDR3 is CASTWTGVNTEAFF. The DNA for the CDR3 is TGTGCCAGCACCTGGACAGGGGTGAACACTGAAGCTTTCTTT. Supplemented by reference TRBV2 and TRBJ1-1, the full variable domain reads EPEVTQTPSHQVTQMGQEVILRCVPISNHLYFYWYRQILGQKVEFLVSFYNNEISEKSEIFDDQFSVERPDGSNFTLKIRSTKLEDSAMYFCASTWTGVNTEAFFGQGTRLTVV.

The chain is built from TRBV6-5 and TRBJ2-3; no clear D. The germline V gene encodes CDR1 MNHEY and CDR2 SVGAGI. There are 11 residues in the CDR3. V was trimmed by 6 bases and J by 2 bases, leaving 3 bases between them. The CDR3 DNA reads TGTGCCAGCAGGTACACAGATACGCAGTATTTT. This sequence encodes CASRYTDTQYF.

The V call is TRBV28, the J call TRBJ2-3; D not certain. Trimming cost V 8 bases and J 8 bases, with 8 bases left between them. Per the germline V gene, CDR1 is MDHEN and CDR2 is SYDVKM. The CDR3 covers 10 residues. The CDR3 region has the DNA TGTGCCAGCGGGCTAAGTACGCAGTATTTT. Protein: CASGLSTQYF.

The rearrangement links TRBV6-5 to TRBJ1-1, with D possibly being TRBD1 (6 bases). This CDR3 has 15 amino acids. Trimming cost V 0 bases and J 3 bases, with 11 bases left between them. Looked up from germline, CDR1 is MNHEY and CDR2 is SVGAGI. The CDR3 coding sequence is TGTGCCAGCAGTTACTCGAGGGGGGGTTACACTGAAGCTTTCTTT. This codes for CASSYSRGGYTEAFF.

The chain recombines TRBV5-6 with TRBJ1-3; a possible D gene is TRBD1 (5 bases). The length of the CDR3 is 15 residues. Germline V gene sequence: CDR1 SGHDT, CDR2 YYEEEE. Trimming took 0 bases from V and 4 from J, leaving 11 bases between them. The chain's CDR3 is CASSLGWGTGNTIYF. The CDR3 DNA follows: TGTGCCAGCAGCTTGGGATGGGGGACCGGAAACACCATATATTTT.

This clone came up a few times. V gene TRBV7-2 combines with J gene TRBJ2-3; the D gene is possibly TRBD2 (5 bases). The CDR3 totals 15 residues. V lost 5 bases and J 1 base, leaving 13 bases between the germline ends. Germline CDR1 and CDR2: SGHTA and FQGNSA. CDR3 sequence reads: CASSPRVSGTDTQYF. The CDR3, as DNA: TGTGCCAGCAGCCCCCGAGTTAGCGGCACAGATACGCAGTATTTT.

This clone has a handful of counts. The chain is built from TRBV2 and TRBJ1-1, with 7 bases matching TRBD1. Germline CDR1 SNHLY, CDR2 FYNNEI. The CDR3 contains 13 residues. The V gene end was trimmed by 8 bases and the J gene end by 1 base; junction bases not matched to a gene: 4. The CDR3 coding sequence is TGTGCCAGCCGGGGACAGACGAACACTGAAGCTTTCTTT. Amino acids: CASRGQTNTEAFF.

The chain carries TRBV29-1 and TRBJ2-3, with D unclear. The CDR3 spans 11 residues. Between the trimmed V and J ends, which lost 5 bases and 4 bases, there was a span of 7 bases. Germline values: CDR1 SQVTM, CDR2 ANQGSEA. The CDR3 loop reads CSVSWSDTQYF. CDR3 sequence (DNA): TGCAGCGTTTCCTGGTCAGATACGCAGTATTTT.

This clone was detected once. V usage is TRBV30 and J usage is TRBJ1-1; D is undetermined. There are 11 residues in the CDR3. The V gene lost 3 bases and the J gene lost 5 bases, with 7 bases spanning the gap. Germline CDR1 reads GTSNPN; CDR2 reads SVGIG (reference sequence). The CDR3 here is CAWSGWTEAFF. The CDR3 coding sequence is TGTGCCTGGAGCGGATGGACTGAAGCTTTCTTT.

This clone has just one count. The genes are TRBV4-1 and TRBJ1-5; D remains unclear. Trimming took 3 bases from V and 0 from J, leaving 12 bases between them. The length of the CDR3 is 16 residues. Per the germline V gene, CDR1 is MGHRA and CDR2 is YSYEKL. CDR3: CASSHPGRDSNQPQHF. The CDR3 nucleotides are TGCGCCAGCAGCCATCCGGGGAGGGATAGCAATCAGCCCCAGCATTTT.

This clone has a handful of counts. The J gene is TRBJ2-1, the V gene TRBV29-1; no definite D call. The germline gives CDR1 SQVTM, CDR2 ANQGSEA. CDR3 size: 14 residues. V lost 4 bases and J 3 bases, leaving 13 bases between the germline ends. CDR3 protein: CSVVVSPLYNEQFF. The CDR3 DNA reads as TGCAGCGTTGTAGTAAGTCCTCTCTACAATGAGCAGTTCTTC.

In its sample, this clone was seen once. The chain combines TRBV5-4 with TRBJ1-2; weak D call: TRBD1 (6 bases). This CDR3 is 13 amino acids long. Germline lookup yields CDR1 SGHNT and CDR2 YYREEE (reference sequence). Trimming stripped 0 bases from V and 8 bases from J, with 11 bases between. The CDR3 region has the DNA TGTGCCAGCAGCTTGGACCGGGGGCAAGGCTACACCTTC. Protein sequence: CASSLDRGQGYTF.

This clone turned up a few times. This chain connects TRBV19 to TRBJ2-2; the D is unclear. Germline V gene sequence: CDR1 LNHDA, CDR2 SQIVND (reference sequence). This CDR3 is built from 19 residues. Trimming removed 1 base from V and 3 bases from J, with 21 bases in between. CDR3 loop: CASSIGRLRTREDTGELFF. Here the CDR3 DNA reads TGTGCCAGTAGTATAGGGAGACTGCGCACCCGAGAAGACACCGGGGAGCTGTTTTTT. Drawing the rest from reference TRBV19 and TRBJ2-2, the complete variable domain is DGGITQSPKYLFRKEGQNVTLSCEQNLNHDAMYWYRQDPGQGLRLIYYSQIVNDFQKGDIAEGYSVSREKKESFPLTVTSAQKNPTAFYLCASSIGRLRTREDTGELFFGEGSRLTVL.

CDR3 loop: CASSRKYEQYF. The CDR3 nucleotides are TGCGCCAGCAGCCGAAAATACGAGCAGTACTTC. This rearrangement joins TRBV5-1 to TRBJ2-7; D is ambiguous. The germline V gene encodes CDR1 SGHRS and CDR2 YFSETQ. V was pared by 4 bases and J by 4 bases, with 6 bases between. The CDR3 contains 11 residues.

J is TRBJ2-5 and V is TRBV29-1; D is uncertain. Germline values: CDR1 SQVTM, CDR2 ANQGSEA. This CDR3 is 13 amino acids long. Trimming removed 7 bases from V and 6 bases from J, with 18 bases in between. The CDR3 is CSADEVAYQTQYF. CDR3 DNA sequence: TGCAGCGCCGATGAAGTAGCATACCAGACCCAGTACTTC.

The rearrangement uses TRBV29-1 and TRBJ2-3; 7 nucleotides line up with TRBD1. The CDR3 covers 15 residues. Germline V gives CDR1 SQVTM, CDR2 ANQGSEA. The ends lost 5 bases at V and 1 base at J; junction bases unmatched: 9. In DNA, the CDR3 is TGCAGCGTTCCGACAGGGATGGTAGGCACAGATACGCAGTATTTT. Its translation: CSVPTGMVGTDTQYF.

This sequence joins TRBV5-1 and TRBJ1-1, with D possibly being TRBD1 (5 bases). This CDR3 comprises 14 residues. V was trimmed by 5 bases and J by 1 base, leaving 12 bases between them. Germline V gives CDR1 SGHRS, CDR2 YFSETQ. CDR3 sequence (DNA): TGCGCCAGCAGGAGGGACGGTTCGAACACTGAAGCTTTCTTT. It specifies CASRRDGSNTEAFF. The whole variable domain, remainder taken from reference TRBV5-1 and TRBJ1-1, is KAGVTQTPRYLIKTRGQQVTLSCSPISGHRSVSWYQQTPGQGLQFLFEYFSETQRNKGNFPGRFSGRQFSNSRSEMNVSTLELGDSALYLCASRRDGSNTEAFFGQGTRLTVV.

This chain uses TRBV5-6 with TRBJ2-5; no reliable D call. Germline assignment: CDR1 SGHDT and CDR2 YYEEEE. The CDR3 runs 13 residues. V was cut by 2 bases and J by 2 bases, with 7 bases left in between. The CDR3 nucleotides are TGTGCCAGCAGCTTCGGCGGACAAGAGACCCAGTACTTC. It is translated as CASSFGGQETQYF.